These 13 T cell receptor beta chains came from one sample sequenced in a study of T cell responses to AZD1222 COVID-19 vaccine. Sequenced by immunoSEQ multiplex PCR; TCRdb stores in-frame clones only, minus some. Found here are fewer than 150,000 clones, more than 75% of them singletons; the top ten hold about 3%. The sample here was peripheral blood, taken 28 days after the second AZD1222 dose. The receptors were gathered from an adult who received the AZD1222 COVID-19 vaccine.

Comment on this clone: This sequence may be a read error, since a much larger clone differs from it by one base. Other DNA sequences in this sample translate to the same CDR3. The chain uses TRBV11-3 and TRBJ2-3; D remains unclear. CDR3 length equals 14 residues. Deletions cut 2 bases from V and 0 bases from J, with 6 bases between. CDR1 is SGHNT, CDR2 YENEEA, per germline. CDR3 protein: CASSLTASTDTQYF. The DNA for the CDR3 is TGTGCCAGCAGCTTAACGGCTAGCACAGATACGCAGTATTTT.

The genes are TRBV19 and TRBJ2-1; D not certain. V gave up 3 bases and J gave up 9 bases, with 6 bases separating them. Germline CDR1 LNHDA, CDR2 SQIVND (reference sequence). CDR3 size: 11 residues. The CDR3 DNA reads as TGTGCCAGTAGTATGTTACGTGAGCAGTTCTTC. This encodes CASSMLREQFF.

CDR3 coding DNA: TGTGCCAGCAGCTTGGGCCAGGCTTCTAACTATGGCTACACCTTC. Translation gives CASSLGQASNYGYTF. The chain is built from TRBV7-2 and TRBJ1-2; D unclear. Germline V lookup: CDR1 SGHTA, CDR2 FQGNSA. CDR3 length: 15 residues. V lost 3 bases, J lost 0 bases, and 11 bases lay in between.

V gene TRBV3-1 (or the pseudogene TRBV3-2) combines with J gene TRBJ2-3, with D perhaps TRBD2 (5 bases). CDR1 is LGHDT and CDR2 is YNNKEL in the germline V gene (reference sequence). Trimming took 0 bases from V and 2 from J, leaving 9 bases between them. The CDR3 has 15 amino acids. CDR3 nucleotide sequence: TGTGCCAGCAGCCAAGAGAGGGCAGTCACAGATACGCAGTATTTT. As protein: CASSQERAVTDTQYF.

The chain couples TRBV5-6 to TRBJ1-5, with TRBD1 matching 8 bases. Germline lookup yields CDR1 SGHDT and CDR2 YYEEEE. CDR3 length: 14 amino acids. J was trimmed by 7 bases and V by 4 bases; bases with no gene match: 7. CDR3 loop: CASSTDRAGQPQHF. The CDR3 coding sequence is TGTGCCAGCAGCACGGACAGGGCCGGACAGCCCCAGCATTTT.

The chain employs TRBV4-1 and TRBJ1-1; 7 nucleotides line up with TRBD1. Germline V gene data show CDR1 as MGHRA and CDR2 as YSYEKL. The CDR3 spans 16 residues. With 0 bases clipped from V and 6 bases from J, the junction kept 10 bases outside the gene matches. The CDR3 here is CASSQDWGQSVPEAFF. Here the CDR3 DNA reads TGCGCCAGCAGCCAAGACTGGGGACAGAGTGTCCCTGAAGCTTTCTTT.

The J gene is TRBJ2-7, the V gene TRBV7-9, with no clear D. V shed 3 bases and J shed 2 bases, with 11 bases lying between them. Germline V gives CDR1 SEHNR, CDR2 FQNEAQ (reference sequence). The CDR3 is 14 amino acids. CDR3 sequence: CASSFPHPPYEQYF. The CDR3 DNA reads as TGTGCCAGCAGCTTTCCGCACCCCCCCTACGAGCAGTACTTC.

The V and J genes are TRBV4-3 and TRBJ1-1; 8 bases agree with TRBD1. This CDR3 has 15 residues. The trim removed 2 bases at V and 5 bases at J, leaving 7 bases unmatched. The germline V gene has CDR1 LGHNA and CDR2 YSLEER. This CDR3 is CASSQFRGRFTEAFF. The CDR3 coding sequence is TGCGCCAGCAGCCAATTCAGGGGGCGGTTTACTGAAGCTTTCTTT.

The CDR3 sequence is CASSWGPDNQPQHF. Written as DNA, the CDR3 is TGTGCCAGCAGCTGGGGGCCTGACAATCAGCCCCAGCATTTT. The chain recombines TRBV7-2 with TRBJ1-5; weak D call: TRBD1 (6 bases). There are 14 residues in the CDR3. CDR1 and CDR2 from the germline V gene are SGHTA and FQGNSA. Trimming pared 4 bases from V and 3 bases from J, leaving 10 bases between.

In this sample, this clone turned up once. V gene TRBV27 combines with J gene TRBJ1-1; the D gene is possibly TRBD1 (6 bases). V was trimmed by 5 bases and J by 8 bases, leaving 21 bases between them. In germline, CDR1 is MNHEY, CDR2 SMNVEV (reference sequence). CDR3 size: 15 residues. The CDR3 protein is CASSTIRDTMKEAFF. CDR3 sequence (DNA): TGTGCCAGCAGTACAATCCGGGACACGATGAAAGAAGCTTTCTTT.

This chain uses TRBV28 with TRBJ1-1; D perhaps matches TRBD1 (5 bases). Trimming took off 8 bases at V and 1 base at J, with 17 bases between the two ends. Germline lookup yields CDR1 MDHEN and CDR2 SYDVKM. The CDR3 runs 15 residues. CDR3: CASGNGGLGNTEAFF. CDR3 coding DNA: TGTGCCAGCGGGAATGGGGGGTTGGGGAACACTGAAGCTTTCTTT.

The chain recombines TRBV19 with TRBJ2-1; no reliable D call. The V end lost 6 bases, the J end lost 2 bases, and 11 bases lay between the germline ends. The CDR3 consists of 14 residues. Looked up from germline, CDR1 is LNHDA and CDR2 is SQIVND (reference sequence). The CDR3 loop is CASRKTETYNEQFF. CDR3 nucleotides: TGTGCCAGTAGGAAGACGGAAACCTACAATGAGCAGTTCTTC.

V gene TRBV19 combines with J gene TRBJ2-2; the match to TRBD1 covers 9 bases. The CDR3 is 15 amino acids. V gave up 6 bases and J gave up 6 bases; unmatched junction bases: 8. Germline V gene data show CDR1 as LNHDA and CDR2 as SQIVND (reference sequence). The CDR3 reads CASRSGQGFAGELFF. DNA of the CDR3: TGTGCCAGTAGATCGGGACAGGGATTTGCCGGGGAGCTGTTTTTT.